This T cell receptor (beta chain) was identified in a study of blood T cell repertoires in COVID-19. This table comes from immunoSEQ multiplex PCR, and its TCRdb copy is limited to in-frame clones, with some not included. In the table there are around 250,000 clones, 70% to 90% of which are singletons. The receptor comes from a woman aged 25-40 years with acute COVID-19. Material: PBMCs or T cells enriched from blood (not recorded which).

CDR3 nucleotide sequence: TGCAGCGTGCAGCACTGGACAGGGGCTTACAGCTACACCTTC. It specifies CSVQHWTGAYSYTF. This rearrangement joins TRBV29-1 to TRBJ1-2; TRBD1 agrees at 9 bases. The CDR3 is made up of 14 amino acids. Germline V gives CDR1 SQVTM, CDR2 ANQGSEA. The V gene end was trimmed by 6 bases and the J gene end by 9 bases; junction bases not matched to a gene: 14.